These T cell receptor beta chains were read from a single sample in a study of patients and donors after allogeneic stem cell transplantation. From the RT-PCR reads, TCRdb called clonotypes with MiXCR, one entry per CDR3 protein. The sample consists of 150,000 to 200,000 distinct CDR3 sequences, roughly 24% of them appearing once. The sample comprised blood, either unsorted or a sorted T cell fraction (not recorded which). All receptors derive from a human donor who was either an allogeneic HSCT recipient or a stem cell or donor lymphocyte infusion donor (not recorded which). It is not recorded whose cells these are; they may come from a transplant donor. Both conserved end residues are trimmed from each CDR3. Clone size is given for some rows only: seen once, a few or many times, or a class if the clone is expanded.

TRBV7-8 | many | ASSLVPGQGYRPQH
TRBV6-1 | - | ASSVGVRLDGPDTQY
TRBV7-2 | once | ASSPWDRGDEVNTEAF
TRBV29-1 | - | SVAFRQGQPQH
TRBV7-3 | few | ASSSQGIGTEAF
TRBV20-1 | few | SATGQISGANVLT
TRBV12-3/TRBV12-4 | - | ASSLDRYEQF
TRBV6-2/TRBV6-3 | few | ASSQSRYGYT
TRBV24-1 | - | ATSVGGTNEQY
TRBV5-1 | few | ASSFGFYGYT
TRBV7-2 | - | ASSSQSFRGEETQY
TRBV2 | many | ASSVGQPQH
TRBV7-3 | few | ASSLDRDAEAF
TRBV30 | - | AWSVGLLRSGTGGEKLF
TRBV9 | few | ASSEGGWLETQY
TRBV5-1 | few | ASSPASFYEQY
TRBV15 | - | ATSNFENTEAF
TRBV6-8 | few | ASSYVRGRLAEAF
TRBV5-1 | - | ASSPNPGSTNEKLF
TRBV5-1 | - | ASSLAPSRSSGNTIY
TRBV10-3 | - | AISDGTLSGANVLT
TRBV9 | few | ASGRLTGRDTEAF
TRBV5-1 | few | ASSFQDSGGETQY
TRBV11-1 | many | ASSHQGYTEAF
TRBV6-5 | - | ASSQGAFGQPQH
TRBV11-2 | - | ASSLWDREPYRAQY